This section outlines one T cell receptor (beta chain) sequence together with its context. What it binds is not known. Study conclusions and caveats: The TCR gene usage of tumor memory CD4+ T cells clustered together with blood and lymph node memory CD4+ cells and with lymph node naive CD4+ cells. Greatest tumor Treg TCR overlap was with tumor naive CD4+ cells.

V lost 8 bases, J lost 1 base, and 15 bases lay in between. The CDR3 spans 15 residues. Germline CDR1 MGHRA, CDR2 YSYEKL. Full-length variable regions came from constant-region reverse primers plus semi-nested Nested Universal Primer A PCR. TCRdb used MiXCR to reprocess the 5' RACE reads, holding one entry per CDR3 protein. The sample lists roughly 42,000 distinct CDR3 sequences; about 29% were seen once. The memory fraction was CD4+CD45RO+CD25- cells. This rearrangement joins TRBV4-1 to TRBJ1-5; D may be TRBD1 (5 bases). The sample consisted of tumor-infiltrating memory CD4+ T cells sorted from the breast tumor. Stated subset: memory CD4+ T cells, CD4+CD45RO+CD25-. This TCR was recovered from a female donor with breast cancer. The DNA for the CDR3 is TGCGCCAGCGCCCGATCCCGGGACAGCAATCAGCCCCAGCATTTT. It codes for CASARSRDSNQPQHF.